This T cell receptor beta chain stems from a study of monozygotic twins with inflammatory bowel disease. Study-wide points: Whereas healthy co-twins had higher TCRbeta diversity (inverse Simpson), IBD patients had lower diversity.

In regard to this clonotype: Its cognate antigen is unknown.

The authors made each sample's cDNA in eight separate reactions. TCRdb re-analyzed the 5' RACE reads; it lists each CDR3 protein once, without DNA. Reported are 350,000 to 550,000 distinct CDR3 sequences; the ten largest clones contain about 2.3%. The receptor's source is a human donor with ulcerative colitis or Crohn's disease, or a healthy co-twin of an affected twin (not recorded which). The specimen sequenced was blood.

CDR3 amino acids: CASSFGAGGLSTYEQYF. The V and J genes are TRBV7-2 and TRBJ2-7; TCRdb reports TRBD1, a call that lacks DNA to check it against. Germline V gene lookup returns CDR1 SGHTA and CDR2 FQGNSA. CDR3 length equals 17 residues. Full variable domain (rest looked up from reference TRBV7-2 and TRBJ2-7): GAGVSQSPSNKVTEKGKDVELRCDPISGHTALYWYRQSLGQGLEFLIYFQGNSAPDKSGLPSDRFSAERTGGSVSTLTIQRTQQEDSAVYLCASSFGAGGLSTYEQYFGPGTRLTVT.